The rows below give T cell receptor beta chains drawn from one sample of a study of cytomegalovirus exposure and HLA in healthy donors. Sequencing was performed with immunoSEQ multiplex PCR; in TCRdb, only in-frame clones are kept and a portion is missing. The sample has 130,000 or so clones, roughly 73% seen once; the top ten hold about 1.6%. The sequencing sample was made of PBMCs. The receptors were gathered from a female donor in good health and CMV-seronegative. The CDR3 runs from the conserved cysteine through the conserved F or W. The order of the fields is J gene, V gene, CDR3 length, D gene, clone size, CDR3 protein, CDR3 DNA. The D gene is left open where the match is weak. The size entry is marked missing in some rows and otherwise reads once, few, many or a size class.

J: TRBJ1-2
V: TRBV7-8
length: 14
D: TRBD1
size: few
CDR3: CASSLGTGDYGYTF
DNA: TGTGCCAGCAGCTTGGGGACAGGGGACTATGGCTACACCTTC

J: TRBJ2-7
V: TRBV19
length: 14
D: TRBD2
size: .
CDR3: CASRGGTVNYEQYF
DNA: TGTGCCAGTAGGGGGGGGACGGTGAACTACGAGCAGTACTTC

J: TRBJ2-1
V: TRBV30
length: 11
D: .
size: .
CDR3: CAWTPGVEQFF
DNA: TGTGCCTGGACCCCGGGGGTCGAGCAGTTCTTC

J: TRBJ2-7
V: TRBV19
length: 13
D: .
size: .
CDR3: CASSYTDSYEQYF
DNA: TGTGCCAGTAGTTACACAGATTCCTACGAGCAGTACTTC

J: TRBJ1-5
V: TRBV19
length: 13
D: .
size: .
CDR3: CASSIGGNQPQHF
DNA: TGTGCCAGTAGTATCGGAGGCAATCAGCCCCAGCATTTT

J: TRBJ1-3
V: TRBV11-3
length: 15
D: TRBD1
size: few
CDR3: CASSLTGAIGNTIYF
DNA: TGTGCCAGCAGCCTAACAGGGGCTATCGGAAACACCATATATTTT

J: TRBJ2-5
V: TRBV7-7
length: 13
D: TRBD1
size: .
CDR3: CASSRDSLETQYF
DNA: TGTGCTAGCAGCCGGGACAGCTTAGAGACCCAGTACTTC

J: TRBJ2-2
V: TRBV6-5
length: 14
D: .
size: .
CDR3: CASNPGKGTGELFF
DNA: TGTGCCAGTAATCCAGGGAAAGGGACCGGGGAGCTGTTTTTT

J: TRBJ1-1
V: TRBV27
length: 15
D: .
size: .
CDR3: CASSLDGQGYTEAFF
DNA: TGTGCCAGCAGTTTAGATGGTCAGGGGTACACTGAAGCTTTCTTT

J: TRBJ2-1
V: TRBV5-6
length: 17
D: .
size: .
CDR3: CASRDGLPQGTSHEQFF
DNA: TGTGCCAGCAGGGATGGACTGCCACAGGGTACATCTCATGAGCAGTTCTTC

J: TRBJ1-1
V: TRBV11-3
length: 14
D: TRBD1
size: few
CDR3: CASGRTGVISEAFF
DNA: TGTGCCAGCGGAAGGACAGGGGTTATTTCTGAAGCTTTCTTT

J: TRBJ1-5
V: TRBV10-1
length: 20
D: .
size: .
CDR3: CASRVRGPDAYLLGNQPQHF
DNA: TGCGCCAGCAGAGTGCGGGGGCCAGACGCCTATCTGTTAGGCAATCAGCCCCAGCATTTT

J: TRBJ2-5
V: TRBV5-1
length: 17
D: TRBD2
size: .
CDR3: CASSLGLTSGGQETQYF
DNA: TGCGCCAGCAGCTTGGGCCTGACTAGCGGGGGACAAGAGACCCAGTACTTC

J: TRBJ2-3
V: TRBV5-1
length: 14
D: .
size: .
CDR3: CASSLSPTTDTQYF
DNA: TGCGCCAGCAGCTTGTCACCCACTACAGATACGCAGTATTTT

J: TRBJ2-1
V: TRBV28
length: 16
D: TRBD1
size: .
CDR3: CASSFRGQGARNEQFF
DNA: TGTGCCAGCAGTTTTAGGGGACAGGGGGCTAGGAATGAGCAGTTCTTC

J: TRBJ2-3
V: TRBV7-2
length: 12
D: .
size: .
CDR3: CAAGGGTDTQYF
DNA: TGTGCCGCCGGGGGAGGCACAGATACGCAGTATTTT

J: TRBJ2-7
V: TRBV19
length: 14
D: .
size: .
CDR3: CASRTTGGVYEQYF
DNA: TGTGCCAGTAGGACGACAGGAGGTGTCTACGAGCAGTACTTC

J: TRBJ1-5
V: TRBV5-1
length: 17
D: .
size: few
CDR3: CASSFEGGPPGNQPQHF
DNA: TGCGCCAGCAGCTTCGAGGGAGGACCGCCTGGCAATCAGCCCCAGCATTTT

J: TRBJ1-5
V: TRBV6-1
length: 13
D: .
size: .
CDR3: CASSGQRGQPQHF
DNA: TGTGCCAGCAGTGGACAAAGGGGTCAGCCCCAGCATTTT

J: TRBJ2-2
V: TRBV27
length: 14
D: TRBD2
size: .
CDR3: CATGLAGNTGELFF
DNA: TGTGCCACCGGACTAGCGGGGAACACCGGGGAGCTGTTTTTT

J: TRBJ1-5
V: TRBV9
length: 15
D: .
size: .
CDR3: CASSVGGGQGQPQHF
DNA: TGTGCCAGCAGCGTAGGGGGAGGGCAGGGTCAGCCCCAGCATTTT

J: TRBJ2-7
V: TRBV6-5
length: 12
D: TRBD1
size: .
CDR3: CASRRDSYEQYF
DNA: TGTGCCAGCAGACGGGACAGCTACGAGCAGTACTTC

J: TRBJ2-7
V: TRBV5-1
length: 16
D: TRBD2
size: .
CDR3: CASSPGPSGTNYEQYF
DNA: TGCGCCAGCAGCCCTGGGCCTAGCGGGACAAACTACGAGCAGTACTTC

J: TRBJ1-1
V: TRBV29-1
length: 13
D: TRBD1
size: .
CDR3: CSVSGQRIQEAFF
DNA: TGCAGCGTTTCGGGACAGCGCATCCAGGAAGCTTTCTTT

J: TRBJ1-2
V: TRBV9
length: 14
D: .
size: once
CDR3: CASSVDQGNYGYTF
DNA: TGTGCCAGCAGCGTCGATCAGGGAAACTATGGCTACACCTTC

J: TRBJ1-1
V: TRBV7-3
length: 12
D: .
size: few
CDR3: CASSSYETEAFF
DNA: TGTGCCAGCAGCTCCTACGAAACTGAAGCTTTCTTT

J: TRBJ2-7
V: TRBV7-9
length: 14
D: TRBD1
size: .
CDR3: CASSLAGTDYEQYF
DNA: TGTGCCAGCAGCTTAGCCGGGACAGACTACGAGCAGTACTTC

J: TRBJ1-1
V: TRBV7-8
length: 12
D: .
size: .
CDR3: CASSTGRYEAFF
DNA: TGTGCCAGCAGTACAGGGAGATATGAAGCTTTCTTT

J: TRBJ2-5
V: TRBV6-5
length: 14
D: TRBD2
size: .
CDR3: CASSYSGLQETQYF
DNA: TGTGCCAGCAGTTACTCGGGACTACAAGAGACCCAGTACTTC

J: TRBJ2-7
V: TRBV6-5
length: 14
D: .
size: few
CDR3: CASSYGLTAYEQYF
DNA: TGTGCCAGCAGTTACGGGTTGACAGCCTACGAGCAGTACTTC

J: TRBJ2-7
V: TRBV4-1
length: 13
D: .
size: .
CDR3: CASSQRESYEQYF
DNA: TGCGCCAGCAGCCAGAGGGAATCCTACGAGCAGTACTTC

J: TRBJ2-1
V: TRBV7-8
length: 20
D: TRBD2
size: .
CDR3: CASSPRSEYGRERSYNEQFF
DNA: TGTGCCAGCAGCCCGCGGAGCGAATATGGGCGGGAGCGCTCCTACAATGAGCAGTTCTTC

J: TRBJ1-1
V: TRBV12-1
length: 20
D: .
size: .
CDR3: CASSFRCLWAGEFVDTEAFF
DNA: TGTGCCAGCAGCTTTAGATGTTTGTGGGCAGGGGAATTTGTAGACACTGAAGCTTTCTTT

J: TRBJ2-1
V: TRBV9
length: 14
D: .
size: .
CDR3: CASSVVASDCEQFF
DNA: TGTGCCAGCAGCGTAGTGGCCAGCGATTGTGAGCAGTTCTTC

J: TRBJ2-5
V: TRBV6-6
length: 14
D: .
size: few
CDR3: CASSYSQGVETQYF
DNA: TGTGCCAGCAGTTACTCACAGGGAGTAGAGACCCAGTACTTC

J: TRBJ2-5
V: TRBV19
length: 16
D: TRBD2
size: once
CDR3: CASSKEGRGGGETQYF
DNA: TGTGCCAGTAGTAAAGAGGGGCGGGGGGGCGGGGAGACCCAGTACTTC